These 9 T cell receptor beta chains originate from one sample sequenced in a study of beta chain features in type 1 diabetes (dated by TCRdb to 2017 to 2018). No cognate antigen is known for these TCRs. The method was the immunoSEQ multiplex PCR assay. The entire amount of isolated RNA was reverse transcribed using the High Capacity cDNA Reverse Transcription Kit, so the sequenced TCRB transcripts were expressed ones. What TCRdb holds here is the immuneACCESS table cut down to in-frame rearrangements. Part of the clones is not present; checked against another copy, under half of the missing clones reflect an unresolved V gene, and the others are unexplained. Counted in this sample were about 700,000 clones; about an eighth of them appeared once. Of the sample, approximately 0.022% falls within the top ten clones. Broader findings and caveats from the paper: Type 1 diabetes patients showed a moderate but significant shortening of TCRB CDR3 length in all four CD4+ subsets.

Sequenced: naive CD4+ T cells from blood. The cell subset or site label here, explained by the study, means: true naive CD4+ T cells. The receptors originated from a man aged 18 to 35 with type 1 diabetes.

The gene calls are TRBV10-1 and TRBJ2-2; the D is unclear. Germline values: CDR1 WNHNN, CDR2 SYGVQD (reference sequence). The CDR3 spans 15 residues. V lost 3 bases to trimming and J lost 1 base, with 9 bases between them. CDR3 protein: CASSDNRLNTGELFF. As DNA, the CDR3 is TGCGCCAGCAGTGATAACAGACTGAACACCGGGGAGCTGTTTTTT.

The rearrangement uses TRBV7-9 and TRBJ2-7, with 13 bases that match TRBD2. The CDR3 covers 17 residues. V lost 4 bases to trimming and J lost 3 bases; unmatched junction nucleotides: 9. From germline, CDR1 is SEHNR and CDR2 FQNEAQ (reference sequence). The CDR3 is CASSSQLLAGGSYEQYF. The CDR3 DNA follows: TGTGCCAGCAGCTCCCAATTACTAGCGGGGGGGAGCTACGAGCAGTACTTC.

A word on this clone: The same CDR3 is also encoded by other DNA sequences in this sample. The chain carries TRBV5-1 and TRBJ2-1; no clear D. Germline V gives CDR1 SGHRS, CDR2 YFSETQ. V gave up 4 bases and J gave up 3 bases, with 11 bases separating them. This CDR3 spans 14 amino acids. This chain's CDR3 is CASSLPSSYNEQFF. The CDR3 DNA reads TGCGCCAGCAGCCTTCCTTCTAGCTACAATGAGCAGTTCTTC. Filled out from reference TRBV5-1 and TRBJ2-1, the complete variable domain reads KAGVTQTPRYLIKTRGQQVTLSCSPISGHRSVSWYQQTPGQGLQFLFEYFSETQRNKGNFPGRFSGRQFSNSRSEMNVSTLELGDSALYLCASSLPSSYNEQFFGPGTRLTVL.

A few counts support this clone. This sample also contains other DNA sequences that code for the same CDR3. The rearrangement uses TRBV30 and TRBJ1-1; D not resolved. The germline CDR1 and CDR2 sequences are GTSNPN and SVGIG (reference sequence). The V end lost 2 bases, the J end lost 5 bases, and 9 bases lay between the germline ends. CDR3 length: 12 amino acids. CDR3 nucleotide sequence: TGTGCCTGGAGTCCCGGGGTTACTGAAGCTTTCTTT. Its translation is CAWSPGVTEAFF. The complete variable domain, with remaining parts taken from reference TRBV30 and TRBJ1-1, reads SQTIHQWPATLVQPVGSPLSLECTVEGTSNPNLYWYRQAAGRGLQLLFYSVGIGQISSEVPQNLSASRPQDRQFILSSKKLLLSDSGFYLCAWSPGVTEAFFGQGTRLTVV.

The CDR3: CASSLQRGYNEQFF. CDR3 coding DNA: TGTGCCAGCAGCTTGCAGCGGGGATACAATGAGCAGTTCTTC. V is TRBV7-2 and J is TRBJ2-1; 7 bases align to TRBD2. CDR1 is SGHTA and CDR2 is FQGNSA in the germline V gene. The CDR3 extends over 14 amino acids. Unmatched junction bases numbered 3, after V lost 3 bases and J lost 4 bases.

As regards this clone: The sample holds other DNA sequences that translate to the same CDR3. The chain employs TRBV29-1 and TRBJ1-1; D is ambiguous. V was pared by 6 bases and J by 4 bases, with 12 bases between. This CDR3 has 12 amino acids. In germline, CDR1 is SQVTM, CDR2 ANQGSEA. This CDR3 is CSVAPGGTEAFF. CDR3 sequence (DNA): TGCAGCGTCGCCCCAGGTGGCACTGAAGCTTTCTTT.

J is TRBJ2-2 and V is TRBV5-1, with D possibly matching TRBD2 (6 bases). The V gene's germline CDR1 is SGHRS and CDR2 YFSETQ. Trimming removed 2 bases from V and 2 bases from J, with 13 bases in between. The CDR3 contains 16 residues. The CDR3 is CASSFMGGPNTGELFF. In nucleotides, the CDR3 is TGCGCCAGCAGCTTCATGGGGGGTCCCAACACCGGGGAGCTGTTTTTT.

This clone turned up a few times. The chain is built from TRBV9 and TRBJ2-7, with 7 bases aligning to TRBD1. There are 16 residues in the CDR3. The germline V gene has CDR1 SGDLS and CDR2 YYNGEE. J lost 5 bases, V lost 3 bases, and 14 bases had no gene match. This chain's CDR3 is CASSAHTSTGKNEQYF. The DNA for the CDR3 is TGTGCCAGCAGCGCCCACACGTCGACAGGGAAAAACGAGCAGTACTTC.

In its sample, this clone was seen a few times. CDR3 in amino acids: CAWSDGAGEKLFF. The CDR3 DNA follows: TGTGCCTGGAGCGACGGTGCGGGGGAAAAACTGTTTTTT. The V gene is TRBV30, the J gene TRBJ1-4, with D hard to call. Germline loops: CDR1 GTSNPN, CDR2 SVGIG (reference sequence). The CDR3 totals 13 residues. Deletions cut 3 bases from V and 8 bases from J, with 13 bases between.